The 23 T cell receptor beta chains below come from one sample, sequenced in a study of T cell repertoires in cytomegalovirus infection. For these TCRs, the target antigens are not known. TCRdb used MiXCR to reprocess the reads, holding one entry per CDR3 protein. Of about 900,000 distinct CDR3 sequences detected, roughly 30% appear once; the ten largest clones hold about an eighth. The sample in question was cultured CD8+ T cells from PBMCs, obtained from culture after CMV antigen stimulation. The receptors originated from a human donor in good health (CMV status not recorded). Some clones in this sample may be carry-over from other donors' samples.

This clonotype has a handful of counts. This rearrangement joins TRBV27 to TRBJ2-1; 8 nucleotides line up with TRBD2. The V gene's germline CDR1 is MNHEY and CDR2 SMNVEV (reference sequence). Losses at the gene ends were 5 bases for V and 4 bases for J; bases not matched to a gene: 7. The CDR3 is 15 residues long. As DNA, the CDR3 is TGTGCCAGCAGTGATGGGGGACTAGTTTACAATGAGCAGTTCTTC. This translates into CASSDGGLVYNEQFF.

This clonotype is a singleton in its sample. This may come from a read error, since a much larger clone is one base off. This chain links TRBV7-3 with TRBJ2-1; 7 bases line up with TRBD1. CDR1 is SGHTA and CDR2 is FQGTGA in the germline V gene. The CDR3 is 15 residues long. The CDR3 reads CVSSSRGGAYNEQFF. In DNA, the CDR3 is TGTGTCAGCAGCTCCAGAGGGGGCGCTTACAATGAGCAGTTCTTC.

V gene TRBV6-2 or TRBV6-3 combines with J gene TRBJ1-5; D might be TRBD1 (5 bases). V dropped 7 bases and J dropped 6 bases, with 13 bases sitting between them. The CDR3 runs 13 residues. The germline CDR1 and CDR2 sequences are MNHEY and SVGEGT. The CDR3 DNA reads TGTGCCAGCACCTCAGGGTTGGGTCAGCCCCAGCATTTT. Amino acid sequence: CASTSGLGQPQHF.

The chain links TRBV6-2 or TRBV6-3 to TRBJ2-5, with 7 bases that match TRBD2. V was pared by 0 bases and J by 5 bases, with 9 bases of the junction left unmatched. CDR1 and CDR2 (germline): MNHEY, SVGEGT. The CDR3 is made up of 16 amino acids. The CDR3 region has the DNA TGTGCCAGCAGTTACTCTTCCCCTAGCGGAGGGGAGACCCAGTACTTC. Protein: CASSYSSPSGGETQYF.

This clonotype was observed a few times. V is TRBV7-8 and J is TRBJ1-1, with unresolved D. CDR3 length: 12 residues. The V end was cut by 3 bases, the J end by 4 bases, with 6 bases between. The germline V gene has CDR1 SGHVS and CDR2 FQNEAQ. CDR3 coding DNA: TGTGCCAGCAGCTTGAACCCCACTGAAGCTTTCTTT. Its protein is CASSLNPTEAFF.

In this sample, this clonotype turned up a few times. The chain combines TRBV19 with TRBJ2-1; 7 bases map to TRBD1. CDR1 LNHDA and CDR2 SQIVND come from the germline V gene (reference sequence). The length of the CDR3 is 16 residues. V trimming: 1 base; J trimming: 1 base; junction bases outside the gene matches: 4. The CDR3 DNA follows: TGTGCCAGTAGTATAGCGGCCAGGGGGTCCTACAATGAGCAGTTCTTC. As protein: CASSIAARGSYNEQFF. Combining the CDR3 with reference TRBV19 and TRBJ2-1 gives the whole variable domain DGGITQSPKYLFRKEGQNVTLSCEQNLNHDAMYWYRQDPGQGLRLIYYSQIVNDFQKGDIAEGYSVSREKKESFPLTVTSAQKNPTAFYLCASSIAARGSYNEQFFGPGTRLTVL.

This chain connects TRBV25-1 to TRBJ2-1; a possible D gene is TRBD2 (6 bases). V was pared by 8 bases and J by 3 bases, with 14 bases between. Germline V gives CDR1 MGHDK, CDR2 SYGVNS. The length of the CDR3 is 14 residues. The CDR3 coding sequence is TGTGCCAGCCGTGGCGGGGAACTCTACAATGAGCAGTTCTTC. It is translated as CASRGGELYNEQFF.

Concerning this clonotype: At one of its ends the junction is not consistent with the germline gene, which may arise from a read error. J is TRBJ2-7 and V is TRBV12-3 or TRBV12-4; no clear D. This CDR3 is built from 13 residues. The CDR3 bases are TGTGCCAACAGTTTGGGCCGCCTATACGAGCAGTACTTC. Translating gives CANSLGRLYEQYF.

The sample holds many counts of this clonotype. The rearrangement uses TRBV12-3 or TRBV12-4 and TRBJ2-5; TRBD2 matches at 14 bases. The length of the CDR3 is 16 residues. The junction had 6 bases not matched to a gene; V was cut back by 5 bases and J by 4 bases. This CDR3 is CASSPTSGGASETQYF. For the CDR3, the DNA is TGTGCCAGCAGTCCGACTAGCGGGGGGGCCTCAGAGACCCAGTACTTC.

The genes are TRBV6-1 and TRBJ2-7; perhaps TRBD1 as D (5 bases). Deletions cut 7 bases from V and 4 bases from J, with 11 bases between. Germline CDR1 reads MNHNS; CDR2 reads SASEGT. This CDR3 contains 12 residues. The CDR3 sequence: CASNKGAYEQYF. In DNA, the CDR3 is TGTGCCAGCAACAAAGGGGCTTACGAGCAGTACTTC.

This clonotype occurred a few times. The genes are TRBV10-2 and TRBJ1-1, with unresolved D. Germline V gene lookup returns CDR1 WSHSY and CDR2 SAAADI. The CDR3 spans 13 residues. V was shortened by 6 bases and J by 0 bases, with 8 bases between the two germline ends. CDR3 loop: CASSDVMNTEAFF. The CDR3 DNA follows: TGCGCCAGCAGCGACGTAATGAACACTGAAGCTTTCTTT.

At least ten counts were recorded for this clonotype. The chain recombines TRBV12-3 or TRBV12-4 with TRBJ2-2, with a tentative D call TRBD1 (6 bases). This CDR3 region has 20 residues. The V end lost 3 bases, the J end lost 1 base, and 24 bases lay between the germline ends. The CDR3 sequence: CASSFWGHTESDENTGELFF. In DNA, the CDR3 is TGTGCCAGCAGTTTTTGGGGACACACCGAGTCCGACGAGAACACCGGGGAGCTGTTTTTT.

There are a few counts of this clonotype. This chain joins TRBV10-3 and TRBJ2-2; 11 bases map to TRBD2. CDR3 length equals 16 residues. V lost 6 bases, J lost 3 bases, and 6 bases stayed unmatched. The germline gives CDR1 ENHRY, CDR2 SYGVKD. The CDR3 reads CAIRGLAEFHTGELFF. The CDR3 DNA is TGTGCCATCAGGGGACTAGCGGAATTTCACACCGGGGAGCTGTTTTTT.

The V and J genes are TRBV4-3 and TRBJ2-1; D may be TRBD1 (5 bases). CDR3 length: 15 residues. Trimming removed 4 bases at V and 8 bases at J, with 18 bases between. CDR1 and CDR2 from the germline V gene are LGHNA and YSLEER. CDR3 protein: CASSPLATARDEQFF. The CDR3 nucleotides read TGCGCCAGCAGCCCCTTGGCGACCGCCAGGGATGAGCAGTTCTTC.

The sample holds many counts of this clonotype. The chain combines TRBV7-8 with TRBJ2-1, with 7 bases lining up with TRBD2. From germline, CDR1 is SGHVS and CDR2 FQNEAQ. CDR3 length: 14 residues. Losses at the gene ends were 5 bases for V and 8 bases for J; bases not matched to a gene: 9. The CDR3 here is CASSVGLVLHEQFF. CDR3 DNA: TGTGCCAGCAGCGTAGGACTAGTTCTCCATGAGCAGTTCTTC.

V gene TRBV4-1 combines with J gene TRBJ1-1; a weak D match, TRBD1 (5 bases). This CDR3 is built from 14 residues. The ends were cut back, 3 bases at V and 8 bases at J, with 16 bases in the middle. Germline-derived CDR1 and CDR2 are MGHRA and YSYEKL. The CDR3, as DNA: TGCGCCAGCAGCCATGGGACTAGCATAAGCGAAGCTTTCTTT. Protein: CASSHGTSISEAFF.

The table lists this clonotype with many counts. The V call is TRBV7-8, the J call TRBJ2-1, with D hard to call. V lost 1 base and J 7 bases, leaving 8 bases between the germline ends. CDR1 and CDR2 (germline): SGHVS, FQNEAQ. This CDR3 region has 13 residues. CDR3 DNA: TGTGCCAGCAGCTTAGAGTTGGGAAATGAGCAGTTCTTC. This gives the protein CASSLELGNEQFF.

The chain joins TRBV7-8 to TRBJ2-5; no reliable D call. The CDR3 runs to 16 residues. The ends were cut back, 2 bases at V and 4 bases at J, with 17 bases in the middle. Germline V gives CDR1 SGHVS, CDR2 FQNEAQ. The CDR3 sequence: CASSLRQATRRETQYF. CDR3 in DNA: TGTGCCAGCAGCTTACGGCAGGCGACACGAAGAGAGACCCAGTACTTC.

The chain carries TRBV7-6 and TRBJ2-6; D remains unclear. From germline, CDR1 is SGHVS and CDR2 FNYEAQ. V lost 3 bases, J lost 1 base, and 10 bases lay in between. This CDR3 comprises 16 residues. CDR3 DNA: TGTGCCAGCAGCTTCCAAAAGCGATCTGGGGCCAACGTCCTGACTTTC. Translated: CASSFQKRSGANVLTF. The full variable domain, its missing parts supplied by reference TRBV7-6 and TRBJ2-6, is GAGVSQSPRYKVTKRGQDVALRCDPISGHVSLYWYRQALGQGPEFLTYFNYEAQQDKSGLPNDRFSAERPEGSISTLTIQRTEQRDSAMYRCASSFQKRSGANVLTFGAGSRLTVL.

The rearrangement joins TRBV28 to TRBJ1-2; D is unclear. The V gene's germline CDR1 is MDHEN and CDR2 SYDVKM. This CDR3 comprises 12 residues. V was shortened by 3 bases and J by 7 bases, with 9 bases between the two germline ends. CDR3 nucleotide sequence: TGTGCCAGCAGTTTCGGGGAGGGTGGCTACACCTTC. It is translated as CASSFGEGGYTF.

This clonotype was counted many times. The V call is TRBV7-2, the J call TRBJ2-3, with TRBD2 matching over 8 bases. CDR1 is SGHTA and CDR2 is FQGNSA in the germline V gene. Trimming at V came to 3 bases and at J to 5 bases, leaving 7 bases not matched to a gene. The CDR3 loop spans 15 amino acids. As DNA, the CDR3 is TGTGCCAGCAGCTTCCACGGGGGGGCCGGAGATACGCAGTATTTT. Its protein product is CASSFHGGAGDTQYF.

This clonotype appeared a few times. CDR3 sequence reads: CASSPHRETQYF. The CDR3 DNA follows: TGTGCCAGCAGCCCTCATAGGGAGACCCAGTACTTC. The genes are TRBV11-3 and TRBJ2-5; no clear D gene. This CDR3 spans 12 amino acids. Trimming stripped 5 bases from V and 5 bases from J, with 9 bases between. CDR1 is SGHNT and CDR2 is YENEEA in the germline V gene.

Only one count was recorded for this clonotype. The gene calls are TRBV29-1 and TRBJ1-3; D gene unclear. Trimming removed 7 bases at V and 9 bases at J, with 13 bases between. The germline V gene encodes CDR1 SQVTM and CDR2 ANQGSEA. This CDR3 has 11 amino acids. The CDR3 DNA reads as TGCAGCGCCCCTGACCGCGGCACCATATATTTT. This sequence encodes CSAPDRGTIYF.